These 5 T cell receptor beta chains share one sample of origin, sequenced in a study of early T cells in non-severe SARS-CoV-2 infection. TCRdb re-derived calls from the 5' RACE reads in MiXCR, one entry per CDR3 protein. Of fewer than 120,000 distinct CDR3 sequences in the sample, roughly 12% were seen once. This material consisted of whole blood, taken at baseline. The receptor set was obtained from an adult who was a healthcare worker with PCR-confirmed SARS-CoV-2 infection or an uninfected control (not recorded which).

This clonotype occurred a few times. The chain has TRBV11-2 and TRBJ2-2; possibly TRBD2 for D (6 bases). The germline V gene has CDR1 SGHAT and CDR2 FQNNGV. The CDR3 consists of 15 residues. Trimming shortened V by 10 bases and J by 2 bases, and 17 bases separated the two germline ends. CDR3 in amino acids: CATLSGTLNTGELFF. The CDR3 DNA is TGTGCCACCCTCTCCGGGACTCTAAACACCGGGGAGCTGTTTTTT.

There are a few counts of this clonotype. The chain uses TRBV5-1 and TRBJ1-1; 7 nucleotides line up with TRBD1. The CDR3 totals 14 residues. Germline V gene lookup returns CDR1 SGHRS and CDR2 YFSETQ. V shed 5 bases and J 5 bases; nucleotides not matched to a gene: 9. CDR3 nucleotides: TGCGCCAGCAGACCCCGACAGGGAGAAACTGAAGCTTTCTTT. It specifies CASRPRQGETEAFF.

At least ten counts were recorded for this clonotype. This chain uses TRBV5-1 with TRBJ2-3; D is undetermined. The CDR3 spans 17 residues. Germline V gene data show CDR1 as SGHRS and CDR2 as YFSETQ. The V end lost 3 bases, the J end lost 4 bases, and 21 bases lay between the germline ends. The CDR3: CASSSRPGLVYADTQYF. CDR3 nucleotides: TGCGCCAGCAGCTCCCGTCCTGGGTTGGTTTATGCAGATACGCAGTATTTT.

The genes are TRBV7-2 and TRBJ2-1; no clear D. This CDR3 spans 12 amino acids. Trimming left V 4 bases short and J 2 bases short, with 3 bases between. The germline gives CDR1 SGHTA, CDR2 FQGNSA. CDR3 loop: CASSSTYNEQFF. CDR3 coding DNA: TGTGCCAGCAGCTCAACCTACAATGAGCAGTTCTTC. Variable domain in full (rest from reference TRBV7-2 and TRBJ2-1): GAGVSQSPSNKVTEKGKDVELRCDPISGHTALYWYRQSLGQGLEFLIYFQGNSAPDKSGLPSDRFSAERTGGSVSTLTIQRTQQEDSAVYLCASSSTYNEQFFGPGTRLTVL.

There are a few counts of this clonotype. The V gene is TRBV6-5, the J gene TRBJ1-2; 7 bases map to TRBD1. Germline V gene lookup returns CDR1 MNHEY and CDR2 SVGAGI. The V and J ends lost 3 bases and 3 bases, in that order; junction bases with no gene match: 7. The CDR3 covers 15 residues. In DNA form, the CDR3 reads TGTGCCAGCAGTTATTCCGGTGACAGGGACTATGGCTACACCTTC. It specifies CASSYSGDRDYGYTF.